This T cell receptor (beta chain) was captured in a study of blood T cell repertoires in COVID-19. Turning to the study itself: Material from acute and convalescent COVID-19 was sourced from the United States, Italy and Spain. Sample material is recorded as cDNA or gDNA derived from T cells, B-cell-depleted T cells, or PBMCs.

Here immunoSEQ multiplex PCR was the method, and the copy in TCRdb shows in-frame clones only, minus some. This table has about 52,000 clones, about 84% appearing once. The V end lost 4 bases, the J end lost 3 bases, and 11 bases lay between the germline ends. The CDR3 spans 14 residues. Per the germline V gene, CDR1 is SGHDT and CDR2 is YYEEEE. Sequencing used peripheral blood. This rearrangement joins TRBV5-6 to TRBJ1-5, with D perhaps TRBD1 (5 bases). This receptor was obtained from a woman of 80 years or more with acute or convalescent COVID-19. CDR3: CASSGRGDNQPQHF. The CDR3 coding sequence is TGTGCCAGCAGCGGACGGGGGGACAATCAGCCCCAGCATTTT.